These 17 T cell receptor beta chains were all obtained from the same sample, sequenced in a study of siplizumab effects on memory and regulatory T cells. Generated by immunoSEQ multiplex PCR, the TCRdb table keeps only in-frame clones and is missing some. The table shows 13,000 to 15,000 clones, with about 50% occurring only once. Coculturing at 37°C lasted 5 to 7 days for the mixed lymphocyte reaction cells. No antigen has been identified for these receptors. The specimen was CFSE-low (dividing) CD4+ T cells sorted from an allogeneic mixed lymphocyte reaction. Every receptor here comes from a human donor in good health; the cells came from an allogeneic mixed lymphocyte reaction.

The chain links TRBV25-1 to TRBJ2-7; no clear D gene. The CDR3 has 11 residues. Germline CDR1 and CDR2: MGHDK and SYGVNS. V lost 6 bases and J lost 7, with 10 bases in between. The CDR3, as DNA: TGTGCCAGCAGCAGGTTGGGGGAGCAGTACTTC. Translation gives CASSRLGEQYF.

In its sample, this clone was seen a few times. CDR3 in DNA: TGCGCCAGCAGCCAAGAGCCGGCTAGCGGGAGATTCGGCGCGAATGAGCAGTTCTTC. The encoded protein is CASSQEPASGRFGANEQFF. This sequence joins TRBV4-3 and TRBJ2-1, with 10 bases identical to TRBD2. The J segment lost 7 bases and the V segment lost 0 bases, leaving 15 bases of the junction unmatched. The CDR3 loop spans 19 amino acids. Germline lookup yields CDR1 LGHNA and CDR2 YSLEER.

This clone was seen a few times. V gene TRBV5-1 combines with J gene TRBJ2-7, with 10 bases aligning to TRBD2. Germline assignment: CDR1 SGHRS and CDR2 YFSETQ. The trim removed 2 bases at V and 3 bases at J, leaving 2 bases unmatched. CDR3 size: 14 residues. The CDR3 sequence is CASSFTSGNYEQYF. The DNA for the CDR3 is TGCGCCAGCAGCTTTACTAGCGGGAACTACGAGCAGTACTTC.

The J gene is TRBJ2-7, the V gene TRBV7-3, with TRBD1 matching 7 bases. This CDR3 has 15 amino acids. V shed 4 bases, J shed 3 bases, and the junction held 9 bases outside the gene matches. Germline V gives CDR1 SGHTA, CDR2 FQGTGA. CDR3 sequence reads: CASSSQQGPGYEQYF. The CDR3 DNA sequence: TGTGCCAGCAGCTCTCAACAGGGGCCAGGCTACGAGCAGTACTTC.

This rearrangement joins TRBV11-3 to TRBJ2-1, with 9 bases identical to TRBD2. V was pared by 3 bases and J by 0 bases, with 6 bases of the junction left unmatched. Germline values: CDR1 SGHNT, CDR2 YENEEA. The CDR3 consists of 17 residues. Here the CDR3 DNA reads TGTGCCAGCAGCTTGGGGACGACTAGCGGCTCCTACAATGAGCAGTTCTTC. Its protein is CASSLGTTSGSYNEQFF.

This chain joins TRBV18 and TRBJ2-1; the match to TRBD1 covers 9 bases. This CDR3 contains 17 residues. Germline values: CDR1 KGHSH, CDR2 LQKENI. V gave up 3 bases and J gave up 7 bases; unmatched junction bases: 13. CDR3 in DNA: TGTGCCAGCTCACCCGGACAGGGGAACAAGCATGGGAATGAGCAGTTCTTC. Translating gives CASSPGQGNKHGNEQFF.

This clone was picked up a small number of times. The J gene is TRBJ2-2, the V gene TRBV4-1; D gene unclear. With 2 bases removed from V and 0 bases from J, the gap between germline ends came to 10 bases. The CDR3 has 16 amino acids. Germline loops: CDR1 MGHRA, CDR2 YSYEKL. As DNA, the CDR3 is TGCGCCAGCAGCCAACAAGGAGCCGCGAACACCGGGGAGCTGTTTTTT. Its translation is CASSQQGAANTGELFF.

The chain is built from TRBV7-9 and TRBJ1-1; 10 bases agree with TRBD1. CDR1 and CDR2 (germline): SEHNR, FQNEAQ (reference sequence). After removal of 5 bases from V and 6 bases from J, the junction contained 6 bases not matched to a gene. The CDR3 covers 14 residues. This CDR3 reads CASSPDRGFSEAFF. The DNA for the CDR3 is TGTGCCAGCAGCCCGGACAGGGGGTTTTCTGAAGCTTTCTTT.

This clone showed up just a few times. The rearrangement uses TRBV4-2 and TRBJ2-1, with 11 bases lining up with TRBD2. CDR3 length: 16 residues. Germline V gene sequence: CDR1 LGHNA, CDR2 YNFKEQ. V dropped 1 base and J dropped 10; count of bases not matched to a gene: 9. The CDR3 loop is CASSQAGSGRAEEQFF. In DNA, the CDR3 is TGTGCCAGCAGCCAAGCTGGTAGCGGGAGGGCCGAGGAGCAGTTCTTC.

This clone has only one observation. V and J are TRBV6-5 and TRBJ2-7; D remains unclear. CDR3 length: 13 residues. In germline, CDR1 is MNHEY, CDR2 SVGAGI. Trimming stripped 3 bases from V and 0 bases from J, with 6 bases between. CDR3 in amino acids: CASSYRSSYEQYF. CDR3 DNA: TGTGCCAGCAGTTATAGGTCCTCCTACGAGCAGTACTTC.

This clone appeared a few times. The rearrangement uses TRBV5-1 and TRBJ2-2; D call uncertain. Germline CDR1 is SGHRS and CDR2 is YFSETQ. Trimming cost V 0 bases and J 4 bases, with 10 bases left between them. The CDR3 runs 15 residues. CDR3 loop: CASSLGPRPTGELFF. The CDR3 nucleotides read TGCGCCAGCAGCTTGGGTCCCCGGCCCACCGGGGAGCTGTTTTTT.

The rearrangement uses TRBV2 and TRBJ1-1; 7 bases are a match to TRBD1. Trimming at V came to 5 bases and at J to 6 bases, leaving 6 bases not matched to a gene. Germline V gene sequence: CDR1 SNHLY, CDR2 FYNNEI. The CDR3 is 13 amino acids. CDR3: CASSPQGVAEAFF. CDR3 sequence (DNA): TGTGCCAGCAGTCCCCAGGGGGTCGCTGAAGCTTTCTTT.

Of note for this clone: This sequence may be a read error, since a much larger clone differs from it by one base. The gene calls are TRBV18 and TRBJ2-7; TRBD2 agrees at 10 bases. CDR3 length: 14 residues. The germline V gene has CDR1 KGHSH and CDR2 LQKENI. The CDR3 here is CTSSPSLAGEEQYF. The DNA of the CDR3 is TGTACCAGCTCACCATCGCTAGCGGGGGAAGAGCAGTACTTC.

V usage is TRBV12-5 and J usage is TRBJ2-5; no clear D gene. Germline CDR1 is LGHNT and CDR2 is FRNRAP. Deletions cut 2 bases from V and 7 bases from J, with 14 bases between. CDR3 length: 14 amino acids. In DNA, the CDR3 is TGTGCTAGTGGTTTGAGGCTAGAGTCAGGGACCCAGTACTTC. This codes for CASGLRLESGTQYF.

This clone has only a few counts. The V and J genes are TRBV6-6 and TRBJ1-1, with D possibly TRBD1 on 5 matching bases. The CDR3 is 14 amino acids. V lost 6 bases and J 6 bases, leaving 17 bases between the germline ends. Germline lookup yields CDR1 MNHNY and CDR2 SVGAGI (reference sequence). The CDR3 loop reads CASRDEGRSAEAFF. The CDR3 region has the DNA TGTGCCAGCAGGGACGAGGGGCGCTCCGCTGAAGCTTTCTTT.

This clone was recorded a few times. The rearrangement joins TRBV18 to TRBJ1-2, with D uncertain. With 1 base removed from V and 1 base from J, the gap between germline ends came to 4 bases. The CDR3 is 13 amino acids. Germline V gives CDR1 KGHSH, CDR2 LQKENI. The CDR3: CASSPQGNYGYTF. CDR3 DNA: TGTGCCAGCTCACCACAGGGTAACTATGGCTACACCTTC.

As regards this clone: This same CDR3 is encoded by further DNA sequences in the sample. CDR3 region: CASSLVASGSTDTQYF. In DNA, the CDR3 is TGTGCCAGCAGCTTAGTGGCTAGCGGGAGCACAGATACGCAGTATTTT. This chain links TRBV11-2 with TRBJ2-3, with 8 nucleotides matching TRBD2. V was pared by 1 base and J by 0 bases, with 3 bases of the junction left unmatched. Germline V CDR1 and CDR2: SGHAT, FQNNGV. The CDR3 has 16 amino acids.